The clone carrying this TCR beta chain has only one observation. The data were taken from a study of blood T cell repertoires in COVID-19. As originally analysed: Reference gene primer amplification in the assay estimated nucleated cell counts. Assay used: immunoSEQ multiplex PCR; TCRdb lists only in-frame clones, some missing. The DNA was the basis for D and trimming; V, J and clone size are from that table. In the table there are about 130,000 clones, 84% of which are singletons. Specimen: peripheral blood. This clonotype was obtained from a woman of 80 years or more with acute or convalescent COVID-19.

The CDR3, as DNA: TGTGCCAGCAGTCCCGCGGGACTAGGTTTCTATGAGCAGTTCTTC. This sequence encodes CASSPAGLGFYEQFF. This chain links TRBV27 with TRBJ2-1, with 8 bases matching TRBD2. The CDR3 covers 15 residues. V dropped 5 bases and J dropped 8; count of bases not matched to a gene: 11. Germline lookup yields CDR1 MNHEY and CDR2 SMNVEV (reference sequence).